This TCR beta chain was documented in a study of CD8+ T cells in alopecia areata. This clone was seen more than once but under ten times. Treatment described: oral pan-JAK inhibitor, 5-10 mg twice daily. RNA extraction and reverse transcription yielded cDNA as sequencing template. Some clones are missing from TCRdb's copy, which holds only in-frame ones; the method was immunoSEQ multiplex PCR. The table lists approximately 110,000 clones, about three fifths of them singletons. The CDR3 contains 14 residues. Germline V CDR1 and CDR2: MNHEY, SVGAGI. The V segment lost 4 bases and the J segment 1 base; nucleotides outside the gene matches: 2.

V usage is TRBV6-5 and J usage is TRBJ2-3; 7 bases map to TRBD1. The material was CD8+ T cells sorted from blood, obtained at week 24, from a patient treated with tofacitinib. This TCR came from a human donor with alopecia areata. This CDR3 is CASSSGQGTDTQYF. The CDR3, as DNA: TGTGCCAGCAGTTCCGGACAGGGCACAGATACGCAGTATTTT.